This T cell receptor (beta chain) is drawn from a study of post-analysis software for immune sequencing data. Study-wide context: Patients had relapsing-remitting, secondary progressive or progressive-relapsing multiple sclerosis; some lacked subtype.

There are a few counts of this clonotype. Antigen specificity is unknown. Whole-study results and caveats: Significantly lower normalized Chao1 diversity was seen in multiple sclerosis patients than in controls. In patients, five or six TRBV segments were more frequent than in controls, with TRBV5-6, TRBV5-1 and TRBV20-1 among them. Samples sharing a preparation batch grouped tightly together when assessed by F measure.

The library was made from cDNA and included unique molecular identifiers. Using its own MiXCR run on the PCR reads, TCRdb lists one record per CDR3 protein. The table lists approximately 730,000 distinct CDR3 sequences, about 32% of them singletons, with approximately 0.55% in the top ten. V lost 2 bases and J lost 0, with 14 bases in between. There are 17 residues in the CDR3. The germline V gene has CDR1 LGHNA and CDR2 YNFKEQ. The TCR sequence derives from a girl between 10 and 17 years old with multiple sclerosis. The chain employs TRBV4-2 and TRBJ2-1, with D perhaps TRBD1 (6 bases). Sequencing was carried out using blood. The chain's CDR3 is CASSQTLRGSSYNEQFF. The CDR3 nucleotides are TGTGCCAGCAGCCAAACCTTAAGGGGGAGCTCCTACAATGAGCAGTTCTTC.